Detailed here is one T cell receptor (beta chain). Looked up from germline, CDR1 is SGHDT and CDR2 is YYEEEE. This CDR3 has 13 amino acids. Trimming took 2 bases from V and 8 from J; bases not matched to a gene: 5. The method was immunoSEQ multiplex PCR; TCRdb's version includes in-frame clones alone and lacks a portion of them. The repertoire holds fewer than 50,000 clones, roughly nine tenths seen once, with approximately 0.62% in the top ten. This specimen belongs to a study of OX40 agonist ivuxolimab in advanced cancers. Sequencing was performed on CD4+ or CD8+ T cells sorted from blood, taken in a trial of the OX40 agonist ivuxolimab. The TCR was taken from an adult with an advanced solid tumor such as melanoma, head and neck, liver or kidney cancer. V gene TRBV5-6 combines with J gene TRBJ1-2; 8 bases are a match to TRBD1. CDR3 in DNA: TGTGCCAGCAGCTTCCAGGGGGCGCGGGGCTACACCTTC. The encoded protein is CASSFQGARGYTF.